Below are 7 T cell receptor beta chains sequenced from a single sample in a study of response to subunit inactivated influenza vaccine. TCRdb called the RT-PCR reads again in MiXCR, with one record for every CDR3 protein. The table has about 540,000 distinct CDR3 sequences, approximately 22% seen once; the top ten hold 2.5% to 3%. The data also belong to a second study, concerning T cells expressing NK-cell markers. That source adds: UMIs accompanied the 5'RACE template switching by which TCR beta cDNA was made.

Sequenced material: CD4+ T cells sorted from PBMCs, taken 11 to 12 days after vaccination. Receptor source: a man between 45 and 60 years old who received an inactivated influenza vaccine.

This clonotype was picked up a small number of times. The DNA of the CDR3 is TGCGCCAGCAGCCAAGATCAAAGGAATAGGGACACAGATACGCAGTATTTT. Translated, it gives CASSQDQRNRDTDTQYF. The rearrangement joins TRBV4-3 to TRBJ2-3; D is ambiguous. The germline CDR1 and CDR2 sequences are LGHNA and YSLEER. V was shortened by 0 bases and J by 2 bases, with 15 bases between the two germline ends. The CDR3 length is 17 residues.

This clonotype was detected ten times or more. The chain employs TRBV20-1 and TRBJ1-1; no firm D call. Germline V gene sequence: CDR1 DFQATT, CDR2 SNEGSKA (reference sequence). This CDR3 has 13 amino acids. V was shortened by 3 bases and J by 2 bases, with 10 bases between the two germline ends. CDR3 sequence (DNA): TGCAGTGCTAGGAATCCGGCAAACACTGAAGCTTTCTTT. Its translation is CSARNPANTEAFF.

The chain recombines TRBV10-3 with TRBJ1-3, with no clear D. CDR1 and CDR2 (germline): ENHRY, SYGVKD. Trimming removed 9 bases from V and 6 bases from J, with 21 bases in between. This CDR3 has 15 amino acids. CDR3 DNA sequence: TGTGCCATTACCTCCCGACACTCTGGCGAAAACACCATATATTTT. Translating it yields CAITSRHSGENTIYF.

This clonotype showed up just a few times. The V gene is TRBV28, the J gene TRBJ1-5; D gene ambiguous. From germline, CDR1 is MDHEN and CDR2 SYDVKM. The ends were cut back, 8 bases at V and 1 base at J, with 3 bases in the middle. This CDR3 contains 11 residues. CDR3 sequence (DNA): TGTGCCAGCCGGAGCAATCAGCCCCAGCATTTT. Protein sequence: CASRSNQPQHF. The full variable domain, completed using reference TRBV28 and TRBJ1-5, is DVKVTQSSRYLVKRTGEKVFLECVQDMDHENMFWYRQDPGLGLRLIYFSYDVKMKEKGDIPEGYSVSREKKERFSLILESASTNQTSMYLCASRSNQPQHFGDGTRLSIL.

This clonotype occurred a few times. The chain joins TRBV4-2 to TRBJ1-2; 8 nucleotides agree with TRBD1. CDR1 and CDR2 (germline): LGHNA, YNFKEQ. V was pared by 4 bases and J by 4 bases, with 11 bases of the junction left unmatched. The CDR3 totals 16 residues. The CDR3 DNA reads TGTGCCAGCAGCCCCCGGACAGGGACAACGTCCTATGGCTACACCTTC. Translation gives CASSPRTGTTSYGYTF.

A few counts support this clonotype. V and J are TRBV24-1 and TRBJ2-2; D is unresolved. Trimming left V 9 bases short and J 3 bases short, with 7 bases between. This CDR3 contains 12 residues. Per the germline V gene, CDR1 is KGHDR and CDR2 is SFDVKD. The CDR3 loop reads CATQRDTGELFF. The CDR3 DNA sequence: TGTGCCACCCAGCGAGACACCGGGGAGCTGTTTTTT.

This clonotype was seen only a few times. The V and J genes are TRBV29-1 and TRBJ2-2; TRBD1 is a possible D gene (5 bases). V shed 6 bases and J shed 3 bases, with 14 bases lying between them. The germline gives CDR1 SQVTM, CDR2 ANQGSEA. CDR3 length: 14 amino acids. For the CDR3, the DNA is TGCAGCGTGCGAGAAGGGGTGTACACCGGGGAGCTGTTTTTT. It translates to CSVREGVYTGELFF.